The 4 T cell receptor beta chains below all came from one sample that was sequenced in a study of shared clonotypes between healthy human individuals. Positively selected for CCR7, the CD45RO-negative cells used as naive CD8 cells excluded terminally differentiated effector memory CD45RA+ cells. Sequenced by immunoSEQ multiplex PCR; TCRdb stores in-frame clones only, minus some. The data show a few hundred thousand clones, roughly 95% seen once. What was sequenced was naive CD8+ T cells sorted from blood. These receptors all stem from a woman aged 30 to 39 in good health.

The chain employs TRBV21-1 and TRBJ1-6; the table's D call, TRBD1, was not checked against the DNA. TRBV21-1 is a listed pseudogene. This CDR3 spans 13 amino acids. The CDR3 spells CATPQGPYSPLHF. CDR3 sequence (DNA): TGTGCCACCCCACAGGGGCCTTATTCACCCCTCCACTTT.

The rearrangement joins TRBV30 to TRBJ2-7, with 8 bases aligning to TRBD1. The V and J ends lost 4 bases and 5 bases, in that order; junction bases with no gene match: 16. Germline CDR1 and CDR2: GTSNPN and SVGIG (reference sequence). CDR3 size: 16 residues. CDR3: CAWTARQGAGFDEQYF. The CDR3 coding sequence is TGTGCCTGGACTGCCCGTCAGGGGGCGGGCTTCGACGAGCAGTACTTC.

In regard to this clone: The sample contains more than one DNA sequence encoding this CDR3. The chain combines TRBV5-6 with TRBJ2-5; TRBD2 might be the D (5 bases). CDR1 SGHDT and CDR2 YYEEEE come from the germline V gene. V lost 0 bases to trimming and J lost 5 bases, with 8 bases between them. This CDR3 has 13 amino acids. CDR3 sequence: CASSLGGGETQYF. For the CDR3, the DNA is TGTGCCAGCAGCTTGGGAGGCGGGGAGACCCAGTACTTC.

V usage is TRBV11-3 and J usage is TRBJ2-4, with TRBD1 matching 9 bases. The J segment lost 9 bases and the V segment lost 7 bases, leaving 10 bases of the junction unmatched. Per germline, CDR1 SGHNT and CDR2 YENEEA. The CDR3 has 14 amino acids. The CDR3 is CASTKTGGKGIQYF. CDR3 nucleotides: TGTGCCAGCACCAAAACAGGGGGCAAGGGCATTCAGTACTTC.